The clone carrying this TCR beta chain was found once. Its target is unknown. The germline CDR1 and CDR2 sequences are SGHRS and YFSETQ. The V end lost 2 bases, the J end lost 9 bases, and 12 bases lay between the germline ends. CDR3 length: 13 amino acids. This specimen comes from a study of OX40 agonist ivuxolimab in advanced cancers. In the study overall: Ivuxolimab, an antibody that agonizes OX40 (CD134), was administered to the patients. Participants could have had prior anti-PD-1, anti-PD-L1 or anti-CTLA-4 therapy, and approximately 40% had some. Three patients had partial responses: one hepatocellular carcinoma, two cutaneous melanoma.

Sequencing was performed with immunoSEQ multiplex PCR; in TCRdb, only in-frame clones are kept and a portion is missing. The table has around 70,000 clones, approximately 84% seen once. Study results and limitations: At 0.1 to 3.0 mg/kg, clonal expansion of CD4+ and CD8+ blood T cells had occurred by week 6.

This sample comprised CD4+ or CD8+ T cells sorted from blood, obtained in a trial of the OX40 agonist ivuxolimab. J is TRBJ2-1 and V is TRBV5-1, with D possibly matching TRBD1 (5 bases). The receptor's source is an adult with an advanced solid tumor such as melanoma, head and neck, liver or kidney cancer. CDR3 coding DNA: TGCGCCAGCAGCTTCGCAGGAGACAGTGAGCAGTTCTTC. Protein product: CASSFAGDSEQFF.